The 3 T cell receptor beta chains given below trace back to one sample, sequenced in a study of cytomegalovirus exposure and HLA in healthy donors (dated by TCRdb to 2017 to 2019). To prepare the library, the immunoSEQ multiplex PCR assay was applied. For the multiplex PCR, a mixture combining 60 forward primers for TCR Vbeta segments and 13 reverse primers for TCR Jbeta segments was used. The table was pulled from immuneACCESS by TCRdb, which kept in-frame rearrangements only. Such tables lose some clones; where checked, under half of the loss comes from unresolved V genes, and the rest has no known cause. This sample lists 150,000 or so clones; 70% to 85% were detected once. Of the sample, about 2.1% falls within the top ten clones. The sequencing input was PBMCs. The source is a man aged 25 to 40 in good health and CMV-seronegative.

In its sample, this clone was seen a few times. The V and J genes are TRBV4-1 and TRBJ1-1; tentative D call: TRBD1 (5 bases). Germline V gene lookup returns CDR1 MGHRA and CDR2 YSYEKL. This CDR3 region has 16 residues. Trimming took off 1 base at V and 4 bases at J, with 16 bases between the two ends. The CDR3 coding sequence is TGCGCCAGCAGCCAAGTCTCAAAGAGGGACTTCACTGAAGCTTTCTTT. Its protein is CASSQVSKRDFTEAFF.

This clone has only a few counts. Here the CDR3 reads CASSSLQGLDTEAFF. The CDR3 nucleotides read TGTGCCAGCAGTTCCCTACAGGGGTTGGACACTGAAGCTTTCTTT. The chain uses TRBV6-6 and TRBJ1-1; 7 nucleotides align to TRBD1. Unmatched junction bases numbered 8, after V lost 4 bases and J lost 3 bases. Germline CDR1 reads MNHNY; CDR2 reads SVGAGI (reference sequence). The CDR3 has 15 amino acids.

The V gene is TRBV5-1, the J gene TRBJ2-1, with 15 bases fitting TRBD2. The CDR3 is made up of 20 amino acids. CDR1 and CDR2 (germline): SGHRS, YFSETQ. The V segment lost 1 base and the J segment 0 bases; nucleotides outside the gene matches: 8. CDR3 DNA sequence: TGCGCCAGCAGCTTGCCCGACGGACTAGCGGGGGGGTACTCCTACAATGAGCAGTTCTTC. Translating gives CASSLPDGLAGGYSYNEQFF.